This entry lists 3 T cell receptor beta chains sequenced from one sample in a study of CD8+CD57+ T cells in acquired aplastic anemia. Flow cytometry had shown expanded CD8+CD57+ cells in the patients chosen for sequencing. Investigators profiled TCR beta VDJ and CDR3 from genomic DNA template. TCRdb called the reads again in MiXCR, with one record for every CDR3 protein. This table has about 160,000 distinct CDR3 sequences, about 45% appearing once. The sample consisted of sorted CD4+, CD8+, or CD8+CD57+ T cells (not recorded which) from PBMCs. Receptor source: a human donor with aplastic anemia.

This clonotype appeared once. The CDR3 is CASSIDRANYGYTF. DNA for the CDR3: TGTGCCAGTAGTATCGACAGGGCGAACTATGGCTACACCTTC. The chain has TRBV19 and TRBJ1-2, with 7 bases matching TRBD1. Germline V gives CDR1 LNHDA, CDR2 SQIVND (reference sequence). V shed 3 bases, J shed 2 bases, and the junction held 3 bases outside the gene matches. This CDR3 comprises 14 residues.

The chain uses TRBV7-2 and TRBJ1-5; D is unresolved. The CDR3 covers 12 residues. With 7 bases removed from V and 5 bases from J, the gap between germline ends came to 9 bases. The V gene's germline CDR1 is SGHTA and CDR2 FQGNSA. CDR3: CASTLGDQPQHF. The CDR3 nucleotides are TGTGCCAGCACCTTGGGTGATCAGCCCCAGCATTTT. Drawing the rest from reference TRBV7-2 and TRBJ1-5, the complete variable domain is GAGVSQSPSNKVTEKGKDVELRCDPISGHTALYWYRQSLGQGLEFLIYFQGNSAPDKSGLPSDRFSAERTGGSVSTLTIQRTQQEDSAVYLCASTLGDQPQHFGDGTRLSIL.

This chain's CDR3 is CASSQHFTGQGYNEQFF. CDR3 sequence (DNA): TGTGCCAGCAGCCAACATTTTACGGGACAGGGTTACAATGAGCAGTTCTTC. The genes are TRBV4-2 and TRBJ2-1; 9 bases align to TRBD1. This CDR3 spans 17 amino acids. From germline, CDR1 is LGHNA and CDR2 YNFKEQ. V gave up 2 bases and J gave up 4 bases; unmatched junction bases: 9.